Detailed here is one T cell receptor (beta chain). This specimen comes from a study of patients and donors after allogeneic stem cell transplantation. One entry per CDR3 protein, called by TCRdb with MiXCR from the RT-PCR reads. The sample carries 400,000 to 500,000 distinct CDR3 sequences, 15% to 20% recorded once. The CDR3 is 12 amino acids. Germline V gene data show CDR1 as DFQATT and CDR2 as SNEGSKA (reference sequence). Between the trimmed V and J ends, which lost 5 bases and 0 bases, there was a span of 8 bases. The sample was blood, either unsorted or a sorted T cell fraction (not recorded which). The rearrangement links TRBV20-1 to TRBJ2-7, with D maybe TRBD2 (6 bases). The TCR was taken from a human donor who was either an allogeneic HSCT recipient or a stem cell or donor lymphocyte infusion donor (not recorded which). It is not recorded whose cells these are; they may come from a transplant donor. The CDR3 loop is CSAPGSSYEQYF. The CDR3 DNA reads TGCAGTGCTCCCGGGAGCTCCTACGAGCAGTACTTC.